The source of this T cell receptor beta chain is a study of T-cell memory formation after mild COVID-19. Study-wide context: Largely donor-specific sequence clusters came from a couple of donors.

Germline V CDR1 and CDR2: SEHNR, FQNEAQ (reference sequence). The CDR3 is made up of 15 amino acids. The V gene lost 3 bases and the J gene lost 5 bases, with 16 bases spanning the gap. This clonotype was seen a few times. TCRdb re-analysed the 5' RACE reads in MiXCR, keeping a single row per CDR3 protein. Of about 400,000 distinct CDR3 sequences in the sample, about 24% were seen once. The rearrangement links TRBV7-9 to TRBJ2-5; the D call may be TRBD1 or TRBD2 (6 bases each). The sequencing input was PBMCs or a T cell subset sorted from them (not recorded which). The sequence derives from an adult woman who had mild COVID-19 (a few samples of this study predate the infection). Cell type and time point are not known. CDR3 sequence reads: CASSFLDGGTETQYF. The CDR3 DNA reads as TGTGCCAGCAGCTTTCTTGACGGGGGCACGGAGACCCAGTACTTC. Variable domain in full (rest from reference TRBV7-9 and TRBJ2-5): DTGVSQNPRHKITKRGQNVTFRCDPISEHNRLYWYRQTLGQGPEFLTYFQNEAQLEKSRLLSDRFSAERPKGSFSTLEIQRTEQGDSAMYLCASSFLDGGTETQYFGPGTRLLVL.